A selection of T cell receptor beta chains follows, all from one sample in a study of blood T cells in healthy people across ages. TCRdb redid the calling of the 5' RACE reads with MiXCR, one entry per CDR3 protein. The table lists about 1.5 million distinct CDR3 sequences, roughly 40% of them singletons. Sample: blood. Receptors were obtained from a woman under 30 in good health. CDR3s include the opening cysteine and the closing phenylalanine or tryptophan. The D gene is left open where the match is weak. Size is omitted from some rows. Given values are once, few, many or a class for expanded clones.

J gene: TRBJ1-1
clone size: NA
D gene: TRBD1
V gene: TRBV12-5
CDR3 DNA: TGTGCTAGTGGTTTTACAGGGGAGGGAGCTTTCTTT
CDR3 protein: CASGFTGEGAFF

J gene: TRBJ2-5
clone size: few
D gene: NA
V gene: TRBV10-3
CDR3 DNA: TGTGCCATCAGTGGGGACGGGCCTGTCCTCTCCGATGAGCAGTACTTC
CDR3 protein: CAISGDGPVLSDEQYF

J gene: TRBJ2-5
clone size: NA
D gene: TRBD1
V gene: TRBV7-2
CDR3 DNA: TGTGCCAGCAGCCGACGGGACAGAGAGACCCAGTACTTC
CDR3 protein: CASSRRDRETQYF

J gene: TRBJ1-4
clone size: few
D gene: NA
V gene: TRBV20-1
CDR3 DNA: TGCAGTGCCAATAACAGGGTTAATGAAAAACTGTTTTTT
CDR3 protein: CSANNRVNEKLFF

J gene: TRBJ1-2
clone size: NA
D gene: NA
V gene: TRBV27
CDR3 DNA: TGTGCCAGCAGTTTAATGCCCATAACAGGGAACGGCTACACCTTC
CDR3 protein: CASSLMPITGNGYTF

J gene: TRBJ2-5
clone size: NA
D gene: TRBD2
V gene: TRBV11-2
CDR3 DNA: TGTGCCAGCAGCTTAGATCCGGGGGGGTTGGGTGAGACCCAGTACTTC
CDR3 protein: CASSLDPGGLGETQYF

J gene: TRBJ1-2
clone size: once
D gene: NA
V gene: TRBV27
CDR3 DNA: TGTGCCAGCAGTTTCGTGTCGGGCTATGGCTACACCTTC
CDR3 protein: CASSFVSGYGYTF

J gene: TRBJ2-3
clone size: once
D gene: NA
V gene: TRBV6-6
CDR3 DNA: TGTGCCAGCACGCGGCTTGGGGATACGCAGTATTTT
CDR3 protein: CASTRLGDTQYF

J gene: TRBJ2-7
clone size: NA
D gene: NA
V gene: TRBV29-1
CDR3 DNA: TGCAACGTTGAGTGGCGGGAATCGCCCTACGAGCAGTACTTC
CDR3 protein: CNVEWRESPYEQYF

J gene: TRBJ1-1
clone size: few
D gene: NA
V gene: TRBV29-1
CDR3 DNA: TGCAGCGTTGAACGCAACCTATTGAACACTGAAGCTTTCTTT
CDR3 protein: CSVERNLLNTEAFF

J gene: TRBJ2-7
clone size: NA
D gene: TRBD1
V gene: TRBV4-2
CDR3 DNA: TGTGCCAGCAGCCAGAAGAGGGACAGGAGCTCCTACAATGAGCAGTACTTC
CDR3 protein: CASSQKRDRSSYNEQYF

J gene: TRBJ2-5
clone size: NA
D gene: NA
V gene: TRBV6-1
CDR3 DNA: TGTGCCAGCAGTGAATTCGAGGAGACCCAGTACTTC
CDR3 protein: CASSEFEETQYF

J gene: TRBJ1-1
clone size: once
D gene: NA
V gene: TRBV14
CDR3 DNA: TGTGCCAGCAGCCAAGACGCGGGGACATTGAACACTGAAGCTTTCTTT
CDR3 protein: CASSQDAGTLNTEAFF

J gene: TRBJ1-2
clone size: NA
D gene: TRBD1
V gene: TRBV4-1
CDR3 DNA: TGCGCCAGCAGCCTACACGGACAGGGGGGGTATGGCTACACCTTC
CDR3 protein: CASSLHGQGGYGYTF

J gene: TRBJ2-1
clone size: NA
D gene: TRBD2
V gene: TRBV24-1
CDR3 DNA: TGTGCCACCAGTGCCATTTTAGCGGGCAGGAACAATGAGCAGTTCTTC
CDR3 protein: CATSAILAGRNNEQFF

J gene: TRBJ1-2
clone size: NA
D gene: TRBD1
V gene: TRBV27
CDR3 DNA: TGTGCCAGCAGTTTTGTACAGGGGGTTGATGGCTACACCTTC
CDR3 protein: CASSFVQGVDGYTF

J gene: TRBJ1-1
clone size: NA
D gene: NA
V gene: TRBV20-1
CDR3 DNA: TGCAGTGCTAGGCCGGGACAGAACACTGAAGCTTTCTTT
CDR3 protein: CSARPGQNTEAFF

J gene: TRBJ2-2
clone size: NA
D gene: NA
V gene: TRBV12-3/TRBV12-4
CDR3 DNA: TGTGCCAGCAGTTTAAACGCTTGGGGGGGGGACAGGAACACCGGGGAGCTGTTTTTT
CDR3 protein: CASSLNAWGGDRNTGELFF

J gene: TRBJ2-7
clone size: NA
D gene: NA
V gene: TRBV9
CDR3 DNA: TGTGCCAGCAGCGTGGGGGCCGGAACCTACGAGCAGTACTTC
CDR3 protein: CASSVGAGTYEQYF

J gene: TRBJ2-7
clone size: NA
D gene: NA
V gene: TRBV20-1
CDR3 DNA: TGCAGTGCCACTCCGCGCCCAGGAAGCTACGAGCAGTACTTC
CDR3 protein: CSATPRPGSYEQYF

J gene: TRBJ2-1
clone size: few
D gene: TRBD2
V gene: TRBV9
CDR3 DNA: TGTGCCAGCAGCGTGGGTTCTAGCGGGGGGGGCGAGCAGTTCTTC
CDR3 protein: CASSVGSSGGGEQFF

J gene: TRBJ1-2
clone size: few
D gene: NA
V gene: TRBV7-8
CDR3 DNA: TGTGCCAGCAGCGTAACTACGGGGAGTGGCTACACCTTC
CDR3 protein: CASSVTTGSGYTF

J gene: TRBJ1-3
clone size: NA
D gene: NA
V gene: TRBV28
CDR3 DNA: TGTACCAGCAGTTTTCCTCGACTCTCTGGAAACACCATATATTTT
CDR3 protein: CTSSFPRLSGNTIYF

J gene: TRBJ1-4
clone size: NA
D gene: TRBD1
V gene: TRBV5-5
CDR3 DNA: TGTGCCAGCAGCTTTGGACAGGGCGGTAACGAAAAACTGTTTTTT
CDR3 protein: CASSFGQGGNEKLFF

J gene: TRBJ2-3
clone size: NA
D gene: TRBD1
V gene: TRBV4-1
CDR3 DNA: TGCGCCAGCAGCCAATCCTCCCCGGGACAGGGGGCAGATACGCAGTATTTT
CDR3 protein: CASSQSSPGQGADTQYF

J gene: TRBJ2-7
clone size: few
D gene: NA
V gene: TRBV7-9
CDR3 DNA: TGTGCCAGCAGCACCCCGGGGGTGCCCTACGAGCAGTACTTC
CDR3 protein: CASSTPGVPYEQYF

J gene: TRBJ1-2
clone size: NA
D gene: NA
V gene: TRBV11-2
CDR3 DNA: TGTGCCAGCAGCTTAGCCCCGACAGTAAGCTATGGCTACACCTTC
CDR3 protein: CASSLAPTVSYGYTF

J gene: TRBJ2-5
clone size: NA
D gene: NA
V gene: TRBV2
CDR3 DNA: TGTGCCAGCAGCGGAAGGTGGGTCCAAGAGACCCAGTACTTC
CDR3 protein: CASSGRWVQETQYF

J gene: TRBJ1-1
clone size: NA
D gene: NA
V gene: TRBV7-9
CDR3 DNA: TGTGCCAGCAGCTTAGCCCCTACAGGGCTGAACACTGAAGCTTTCTTT
CDR3 protein: CASSLAPTGLNTEAFF

J gene: TRBJ2-5
clone size: once
D gene: NA
V gene: TRBV11-2
CDR3 DNA: TGTGCCAGCAGCTTAGTCGCTCTAGAGCAAGAGACCCAGTACTTC
CDR3 protein: CASSLVALEQETQYF

J gene: TRBJ2-7
clone size: NA
D gene: NA
V gene: TRBV5-1
CDR3 DNA: TGCGCCAACAGCTTGGGAGGGGGGTCCTACGAGCAGTACTTC
CDR3 protein: CANSLGGGSYEQYF

J gene: TRBJ2-2
clone size: NA
D gene: TRBD2
V gene: TRBV12-3/TRBV12-4
CDR3 DNA: TGTGCCAGCAGCGAGGGACTAGGCCGCACCGGGGAGCTGTTTTTT
CDR3 protein: CASSEGLGRTGELFF

J gene: TRBJ2-2
clone size: NA
D gene: NA
V gene: TRBV5-1
CDR3 DNA: TGCGCCAGCAGCCGCCCGGGGTCGAACACCGGGGAGCTGTTTTTT
CDR3 protein: CASSRPGSNTGELFF

J gene: TRBJ1-2
clone size: once
D gene: NA
V gene: TRBV9
CDR3 DNA: TGTGCCAGCAGCGCCGAAAAGCCTGTCTATGGCTACACCTTC
CDR3 protein: CASSAEKPVYGYTF

J gene: TRBJ2-1
clone size: NA
D gene: TRBD2
V gene: TRBV6-1
CDR3 DNA: TGTGCCAGCAGTCAGGGGGAGCGAGGCGCTAGCGGGGGACACTACAATGAGCAGTTCTTC
CDR3 protein: CASSQGERGASGGHYNEQFF

J gene: TRBJ2-7
clone size: NA
D gene: TRBD2
V gene: TRBV5-1
CDR3 DNA: TGCGCCAGCAGTTCTGGACTAGCGGGGGGGCCTTCCTACGAGCAGTACTTC
CDR3 protein: CASSSGLAGGPSYEQYF

J gene: TRBJ2-7
clone size: few
D gene: TRBD1
V gene: TRBV27
CDR3 DNA: TGTGCCAGCAGTATAACCGGGACAGGGGGCTCCTACGAGCAGTACTTC
CDR3 protein: CASSITGTGGSYEQYF

J gene: TRBJ2-7
clone size: NA
D gene: TRBD2
V gene: TRBV20-1
CDR3 DNA: TGCAGTGCTTCGCGGACTAGCGGGAGTATAAATGAGCAGTACTTC
CDR3 protein: CSASRTSGSINEQYF

J gene: TRBJ1-5
clone size: NA
D gene: NA
V gene: TRBV6-6
CDR3 DNA: TGTGCCAGCACCCCGGGACTTGCAAATCAGCCCCAGCATTTT
CDR3 protein: CASTPGLANQPQHF

J gene: TRBJ2-7
clone size: NA
D gene: TRBD2
V gene: TRBV6-6
CDR3 DNA: TGTGCCAGCAAGGGTACAACTAGCGGGAGTCACGAGCAGTACTTC
CDR3 protein: CASKGTTSGSHEQYF

J gene: TRBJ2-5
clone size: NA
D gene: TRBD1
V gene: TRBV6-6
CDR3 DNA: TGTGCCAGCAGTTACTCCGGACAGGGGGAGCGAGAGACCCAGTACTTC
CDR3 protein: CASSYSGQGERETQYF

J gene: TRBJ2-1
clone size: NA
D gene: TRBD2
V gene: TRBV4-1
CDR3 DNA: TGCGCCAGCAGCCAAGCAAGCGGGGGGGCCGAGAATGAGCAGTTCTTC
CDR3 protein: CASSQASGGAENEQFF